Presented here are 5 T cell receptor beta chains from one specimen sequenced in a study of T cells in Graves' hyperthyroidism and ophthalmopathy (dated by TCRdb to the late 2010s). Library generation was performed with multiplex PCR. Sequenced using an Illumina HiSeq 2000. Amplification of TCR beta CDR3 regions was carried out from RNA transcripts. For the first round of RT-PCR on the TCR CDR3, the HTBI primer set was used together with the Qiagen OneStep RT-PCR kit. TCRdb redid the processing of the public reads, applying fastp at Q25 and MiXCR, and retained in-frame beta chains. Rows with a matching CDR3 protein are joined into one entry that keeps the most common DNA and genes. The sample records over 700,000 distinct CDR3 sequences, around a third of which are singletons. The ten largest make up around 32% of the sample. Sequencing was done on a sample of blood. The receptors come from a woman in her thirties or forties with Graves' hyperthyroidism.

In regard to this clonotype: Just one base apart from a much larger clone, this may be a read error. CDR3 protein: CASSLRVGPRDGYTF. The CDR3 nucleotides are TGTGCCAGCAGCTTGCGGGTCGGCCCGAGGGACGGCTACACCTTC. This chain joins TRBV5-5 and TRBJ1-2; possible D gene TRBD1, 5 bases. This CDR3 is 15 amino acids long. Germline CDR1 reads SGHKS; CDR2 reads YYEKEE (reference sequence). V gave up 1 base and J gave up 8 bases, with 18 bases separating them. Complete variable domain (other parts from reference TRBV5-5 and TRBJ1-2): DAGVTQSPTHLIKTRGQQVTLRCSPISGHKSVSWYQQVLGQGPQFIFQYYEKEERGRGNFPDRFSARQFPNYSSELNVNALLLGDSALYLCASSLRVGPRDGYTFGSGTRLTVV.

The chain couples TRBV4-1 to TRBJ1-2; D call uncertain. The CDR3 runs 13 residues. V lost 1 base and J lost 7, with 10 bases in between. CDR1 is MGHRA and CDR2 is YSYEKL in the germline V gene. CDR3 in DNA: TGCGCCAGCAGCCAAGCGGAAGTAGGTGGCTACACCTTC. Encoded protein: CASSQAEVGGYTF.

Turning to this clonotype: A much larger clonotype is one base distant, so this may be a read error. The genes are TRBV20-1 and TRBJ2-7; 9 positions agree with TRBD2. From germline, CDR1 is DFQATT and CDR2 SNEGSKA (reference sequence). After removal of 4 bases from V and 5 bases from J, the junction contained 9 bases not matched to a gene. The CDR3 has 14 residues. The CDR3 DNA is TGCAGTGCTATGGGGCTAGCGGGGACCAACGAGCAGTACTTC. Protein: CSAMGLAGTNEQYF.

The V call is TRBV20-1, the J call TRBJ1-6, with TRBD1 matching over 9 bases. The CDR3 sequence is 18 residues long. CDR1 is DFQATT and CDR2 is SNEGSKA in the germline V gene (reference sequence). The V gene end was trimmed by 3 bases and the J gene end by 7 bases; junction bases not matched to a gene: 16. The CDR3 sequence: CSARVWTGDLKLNSPLHF. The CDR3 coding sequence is TGCAGTGCTAGGGTGTGGACAGGGGACTTGAAACTCAATTCACCCCTCCACTTT.

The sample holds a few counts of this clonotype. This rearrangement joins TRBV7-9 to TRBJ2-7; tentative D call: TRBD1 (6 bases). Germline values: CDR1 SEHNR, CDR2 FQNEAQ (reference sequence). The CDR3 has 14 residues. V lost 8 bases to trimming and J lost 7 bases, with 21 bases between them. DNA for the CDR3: TGTGCCAGCTCACCACCGTACAGGGAAGGAGAGCAGTACTTC. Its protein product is CASSPPYREGEQYF.